A selection of T cell receptor beta chains follows, all from one sample in a study of vaccination effects on CD4 cells after COVID-19. Here immunoSEQ multiplex PCR was the method, and the copy in TCRdb shows in-frame clones only, minus some. Of some 50,000 clones listed, over 50% are singletons. These receptors have no known antigen. The sequencing used CD4+ T cells from PBMCs cultured without peptide, collected before COVID-19 vaccination. The receptors come from a human donor who received a COVID-19 vaccine. Both conserved end residues are part of each CDR3. D genes are given only for firm matches. Size is stated for part of the rows, as once, few or many counts, or as a class when the clone is expanded.

d_gene	j_gene	v_gene	abundance	CDR3nt	CDR3aa
.	TRBJ1-5	TRBV10-3	many	TGTGCCATCATGCAGGGACGCAATCAGCCCCAGCATTTT	CAIMQGRNQPQHF
TRBD2	TRBJ2-6	TRBV19	.	TGTGCCAGTAGCCGCTCCACAGCGGGGCGGGCCAACGTCCTGACTTTC	CASSRSTAGRANVLTF
TRBD2	TRBJ2-3	TRBV19	medium-sized	TGTGCCAGTACTCAAGGGACTAGCGGAGATACGCAGTATTTT	CASTQGTSGDTQYF
.	TRBJ2-7	TRBV19	.	TGTGCCAGTTCCCAGGGGGGCTACGGCGCCTACGAGCAGTACTTC	CASSQGGYGAYEQYF
TRBD1	TRBJ2-3	TRBV2	.	TGTGCCAGCCCTTCCCCGGGACAGGGCCAGTATACGCAGTATTTT	CASPSPGQGQYTQYF
.	TRBJ1-3	TRBV28	.	TGTGCCAGCAGTGGGGCAGGGTCCTCTGGAAACACCATATATTTT	CASSGAGSSGNTIYF
.	TRBJ1-2	TRBV4-3	medium-sized	TGCGCCAGCAGCCAAGAAACGGGGGGCTATGGCTACACCTTC	CASSQETGGYGYTF
TRBD1	TRBJ2-7	TRBV18	.	TGTGCCAGCTCACCCGGGACAGCAAACTTCAGATTATCCTACGAGCAGTACTTC	CASSPGTANFRLSYEQYF
TRBD2	TRBJ2-3	TRBV14	once	TGTGCCAGCAGCCAACTTCTAGCGGGGGGGCCGGATACGCAGTATTTT	CASSQLLAGGPDTQYF
TRBD1	TRBJ1-2	TRBV3-1/TRBV3-2	.	TGTGCCAGCAGTCACCGGGACAGCTATGGCTACACCTTC	CASSHRDSYGYTF
.	TRBJ1-1	TRBV5-4	.	TGTGCCAGCAGCAGAAAGCGGGGGGCAGGACCGAACACTGAAGCTTTCTTT	CASSRKRGAGPNTEAFF
.	TRBJ1-2	TRBV6-5	.	TGTGCCAGCAGTAGGGGGGGGCTGGGAGGCTACACCTTC	CASSRGGLGGYTF
.	TRBJ1-1	TRBV21-1	.	TGTGCCAGCAGGATGCCTAAGGGGGATCTGAACACTGAAGCTTTCTTT	CASRMPKGDLNTEAFF
.	TRBJ2-5	TRBV11-2	.	TGTGCCAGCAGCTTAGGTTCTGATCAAGAGACCCAGTACTTC	CASSLGSDQETQYF
TRBD1	TRBJ1-4	TRBV6-5	.	TGTGCCAGCAGACCGGGACAGAACTTTGAAAAACTGTTTTTT	CASRPGQNFEKLFF
.	TRBJ2-7	TRBV6-1	.	TGTGCCAGCAGTGTCCTAAGGGTCCCCTCGTCCCGAGGCTCCTACGAGCAGTACTTC	CASSVLRVPSSRGSYEQYF
.	TRBJ1-1	TRBV5-1	.	TGCGCCAGCAGCCCGGAACAACTCGGGGGGACTGAAGCTTTCTTT	CASSPEQLGGTEAFF
.	TRBJ1-2	TRBV2	.	TGTGCCAGTTCCGGGGATATTAACTATGGCTACACCTTC	CASSGDINYGYTF
TRBD2	TRBJ2-3	TRBV5-1	.	TGCGCCAGCAGCTTGGAGGGCGGGGGAGATACGCAGTATTTT	CASSLEGGGDTQYF
.	TRBJ1-1	TRBV5-4	.	TGTGCCAGCAGCTTAGGACAAACCCCGGCTGAAGCTTTCTTT	CASSLGQTPAEAFF
.	TRBJ2-2	TRBV5-5	few	TGTGCCAGCAGCTCCTTCAGGAACACCGGGGAGCTGTTTTTT	CASSSFRNTGELFF
.	TRBJ1-2	TRBV10-3	few	TGTGCCATCAGTGATATACCCGTCAATGGCTACACCTTC	CAISDIPVNGYTF
TRBD1	TRBJ1-2	TRBV18	.	TGTGCCAGCTCACCACCGCAGGGGGCGCTTACCTATGGCTACACCTTC	CASSPPQGALTYGYTF
.	TRBJ2-7	TRBV5-6	.	TGTGCCAGCAGGGAGGGCGGAGGCGGTTACGAGCAGTACTTC	CASREGGGGYEQYF
.	TRBJ1-4	TRBV15	.	TGTGCCACCAGCAGAGGGGTACCTAATGAAAAACTGTTTTTT	CATSRGVPNEKLFF
.	TRBJ1-1	TRBV5-4	few	TGTGCCAGCAGCTCGGCCGGGACAACGAATAAAGACACTGAAGCTTTCTTT	CASSSAGTTNKDTEAFF
TRBD1	TRBJ1-1	TRBV6-5	.	TGTGCCACCCTCGAGCGACAGGGAATAAGCACTGAAGCTTTCTTT	CATLERQGISTEAFF